This T cell receptor (beta chain) came from a study of blood T cell repertoires in COVID-19. Study-level information: Samples taken during acute and convalescent COVID-19 were collected in the United States, Italy and Spain. Sources were T cells, B-cell-depleted T cells, or PBMCs; the material itself was cDNA or gDNA.

Authors' processing steps: Amplification of reference gene primers was used by the study to estimate nucleated cell counts. Produced via immunoSEQ multiplex PCR; TCRdb's table is partial and in-frame only. V and J calls and clone size come straight from that table; D and trimming were deduced from the DNA. In the table there are approximately 210,000 clones, approximately 82% of which are singletons. V lost 3 bases to trimming and J lost 12 bases, with 5 bases between them. Per the germline V gene, CDR1 is SQVTM and CDR2 is ANQGSEA. CDR3 length: 8 amino acids. Sequencing used peripheral blood. This sequence originates from a woman aged 40 to 55 with acute or convalescent COVID-19. The genes are TRBV29-1 and TRBJ1-1, with unresolved D. The CDR3 sequence is CSVDVTFF. Here the CDR3 DNA reads TGCAGCGTTGATGTTACTTTCTTT.